This T cell receptor beta chain was obtained from a study of blood T cell repertoires in COVID-19. Overall study: Collection of acute and convalescent COVID-19 samples took place in the United States, Italy and Spain. Sample material is recorded as cDNA or gDNA derived from T cells, B-cell-depleted T cells, or PBMCs.

In the authors' methods: Estimation of nucleated cell counts relied on the amplification of reference gene primers. TCRdb's table, derived via immunoSEQ multiplex PCR, lists solely in-frame clones and lacks some. D and trimming were read from the DNA, whereas the V and J calls and clone size are those reported in that table. The table includes over 200,000 clones, approximately 84% detected once. This clone was observed a few times. Sequencing was performed on peripheral blood. This TCR came from a woman in her twenties or thirties who had recovered from COVID-19.

The CDR3 sequence is CASTLGTGIGYTF. The CDR3 DNA reads TGTGCCAGCACCTTAGGGACAGGAATAGGCTACACCTTC. This chain connects TRBV5-5 to TRBJ1-2; TRBD1 aligns across 8 bases. The V and J ends lost 6 bases and 8 bases, in that order; junction bases with no gene match: 9. The CDR3 consists of 13 residues. The germline V gene has CDR1 SGHKS and CDR2 YYEKEE (reference sequence).